Below, 9 T cell receptor beta chains from the same sample are listed, as sequenced in a study of blood T cell repertoires in COVID-19. Generated by immunoSEQ multiplex PCR, the TCRdb table keeps only in-frame clones and is missing some. The data hold a few hundred thousand clones, with 83% observed a single time. Material for sequencing was peripheral blood. The receptors come from a woman between 50 and 59 years old with acute or convalescent COVID-19.

The chain combines TRBV30 with TRBJ2-5; 8 positions match TRBD2. CDR1 GTSNPN and CDR2 SVGIG come from the germline V gene (reference sequence). J lost 6 bases, V lost 3 bases, and 6 bases had no gene match. There are 13 residues in the CDR3. This CDR3 is CAWSRGGLKTQYF. The CDR3 DNA follows: TGTGCCTGGAGCCGGGGGGGGTTGAAGACCCAGTACTTC.

This chain links TRBV18 with TRBJ2-7, with 10 nucleotides matching TRBD1. CDR3 length equals 15 residues. Germline CDR1 is KGHSH and CDR2 is LQKENI. Trimming at V came to 6 bases and at J to 1 base, leaving 6 bases not matched to a gene. The CDR3: CASSPGQGVSYEQYF. Here the CDR3 DNA reads TGTGCCAGCTCTCCCGGACAGGGGGTGTCCTACGAGCAGTACTTC.

CDR3 sequence reads: CASRLGGRGSTDTQYF. The DNA for the CDR3 is TGTGCCAGCAGGCTTGGGGGCCGAGGTAGCACAGATACGCAGTATTTT. The rearrangement joins TRBV5-6 to TRBJ2-3, with TRBD1 as a possible D gene (6 bases). Germline V lookup: CDR1 SGHDT, CDR2 YYEEEE. There are 16 residues in the CDR3. With 5 bases removed from V and 0 bases from J, the gap between germline ends came to 16 bases.

The rearrangement uses TRBV18 and TRBJ2-1; 7 bases fit TRBD2. The V segment lost 4 bases and the J segment 2 bases; nucleotides outside the gene matches: 5. CDR3 length: 15 amino acids. The germline V gene encodes CDR1 KGHSH and CDR2 LQKENI. CDR3 sequence reads: CASSLIAGTYNEQFF. The CDR3 region has the DNA TGTGCCAGCTCACTTATAGCGGGTACCTACAATGAGCAGTTCTTC.

This clone was seen a handful of times. The rearrangement links TRBV7-9 to TRBJ1-1; no firm D call. The CDR3 is 13 amino acids. CDR1 is SEHNR, CDR2 FQNEAQ, per germline (reference sequence). V was cut by 1 base and J by 4 bases, with 7 bases left in between. The CDR3 region has the DNA TGTGCCAGCAGCTTAGAGGGAGCCACTGAAGCTTTCTTT. Encoded protein: CASSLEGATEAFF.

The rearrangement uses TRBV7-9 and TRBJ2-1, with TRBD1 as a possible D gene (5 bases). Trimming removed 5 bases from V and 1 base from J, with 12 bases in between. CDR1 and CDR2 from the germline V gene are SEHNR and FQNEAQ (reference sequence). The CDR3 contains 15 residues. The CDR3 nucleotides are TGTGCCAGCAGCCAAGTACAGGAGTCCTACAATGAGCAGTTCTTC. Translation gives CASSQVQESYNEQFF.

The chain couples TRBV5-5 to TRBJ2-3; TRBD2 matches at 7 bases. The CDR3 consists of 16 residues. Per germline, CDR1 SGHKS and CDR2 YYEKEE (reference sequence). V lost 3 bases, J lost 2 bases, and 9 bases stayed unmatched. The CDR3 DNA follows: TGTGCCAGCAGCTCCACGGCAGCGGGGCTCACAGATACGCAGTATTTT. Amino acids: CASSSTAAGLTDTQYF.

The V and J genes are TRBV21-1 and TRBJ2-7; the tabulated D call, TRBD2, remains unverified against the DNA. TRBV21-1 is reported as a pseudogene. The CDR3 is 14 amino acids. In DNA, the CDR3 is TGTGCCAGCAGCAAAGAAGCGAGCGAGTACGAGCAGTACGTC. As protein: CASSKEASEYEQYV.

This chain links TRBV5-1 with TRBJ1-4; 10 bases map to TRBD1. From germline, CDR1 is SGHRS and CDR2 YFSETQ. The V and J ends lost 3 bases and 7 bases, in that order; junction bases with no gene match: 6. CDR3 length: 15 residues. CDR3 in amino acids: CASSWVTGGGEKLFF. The DNA of the CDR3 is TGCGCCAGCAGCTGGGTGACAGGGGGCGGTGAAAAACTGTTTTTT.